These T cell receptor beta chains were read from a single sample in a study of early T cells in non-severe SARS-CoV-2 infection. Via MiXCR, TCRdb re-called the 5' RACE reads, giving one row per CDR3 protein. Among around 40,000 distinct CDR3 sequences listed, under 13% were seen once. Sequenced sample: whole blood. Receptors originate from an adult who was a healthcare worker with PCR-confirmed SARS-CoV-2 infection or an uninfected control (not recorded which). CDR3s include the opening cysteine and the closing phenylalanine or tryptophan. Fields, in order: J gene, V gene, clone size, D gene, CDR3 protein, CDR3 DNA. The D gene is left open where the match is weak. Only some rows state a clone size, as once, few, many or a class for expanded clones.

TRBJ1-5	TRBV7-2	many	-	CASSFNNQPQHF	TGTGCCAGCAGCTTTAACAATCAGCCCCAGCATTTT
TRBJ1-1	TRBV12-3/TRBV12-4	many	-	CASSLGTAEAFF	TGTGCCAGCAGTTTAGGGACAGCTGAAGCTTTCTTT
TRBJ2-7	TRBV7-2	-	TRBD1	CASSWDSYEQYF	TGTGCCAGCAGCTGGGACAGCTACGAGCAGTACTTC
TRBJ1-5	TRBV6-2/TRBV6-3	many	-	CASSLDTGRWPQHF	TGTGCCAGCAGCCTGGACACCGGTCGTTGGCCCCAGCATTTT
TRBJ1-4	TRBV6-6	few	TRBD1	CASRQRQGTNEKLFF	TGTGCCAGCAGGCAAAGACAGGGTACTAATGAAAAACTGTTTTTT
TRBJ2-7	TRBV6-2/TRBV6-3	-	TRBD1	CASSPTGAKNYEQYF	TGTGCCAGCAGCCCCACAGGGGCAAAGAACTACGAGCAGTACTTC
TRBJ1-4	TRBV11-2	few	TRBD1	CASSLDRDREKLFF	TGTGCCAGCAGCCTTGACAGGGACCGGGAAAAACTGTTTTTT
TRBJ2-1	TRBV12-3/TRBV12-4	many	TRBD2	CASSRTSGNEQFF	TGTGCCAGCAGCCGGACTAGCGGGAATGAGCAGTTCTTC
TRBJ2-5	TRBV12-3/TRBV12-4	many	-	CASSLVRGERETQYF	TGTGCCAGCAGTTTAGTGAGAGGGGAAAGAGAGACCCAGTACTTC
TRBJ2-3	TRBV3-1	many	-	CASSLRGGGTDTQYF	TGTGCCAGCAGCCTTAGGGGGGGCGGGACAGATACGCAGTATTTT
TRBJ1-2	TRBV19	many	TRBD1	CASSIDRTGLDGYTF	TGTGCCAGTAGTATAGATCGGACAGGGCTTGATGGCTACACCTTC
TRBJ2-1	TRBV7-6	few	-	CASSLVGITYNEQFF	TGTGCCAGCAGCTTAGTGGGCATCACTTACAATGAGCAGTTCTTC
TRBJ2-2	TRBV7-8	-	-	CASSFGGGVNTGELFF	TGTGCCAGCAGCTTTGGCGGGGGCGTGAACACCGGGGAGCTGTTTTTT
TRBJ2-1	TRBV10-3	few	-	CAISDTSEQFF	TGTGCCATCAGTGACACCAGTGAGCAGTTCTTC
TRBJ2-1	TRBV2	-	TRBD1	CASSERGQAPYNEQFF	TGTGCCAGCAGTGAACGGGGACAGGCCCCCTACAATGAGCAGTTCTTC
TRBJ2-3	TRBV10-3	few	-	CAIGDTQYF	TGTGCCATCGGGGATACGCAGTATTTT
TRBJ1-3	TRBV7-2	many	-	CASSSGGTRSSGNTIYF	TGTGCCAGCAGCTCAGGCGGGACAAGGAGCTCTGGAAACACCATATATTTT
TRBJ2-2	TRBV7-3	few	-	CASSLGLFQSGELFF	TGTGCCAGCAGCCTAGGGCTTTTTCAGAGCGGGGAGCTGTTTTTT
TRBJ2-1	TRBV9	few	-	CASSVETNSYNEQFF	TGTGCCAGCAGCGTAGAAACCAACTCCTACAATGAGCAGTTCTTC
TRBJ2-7	TRBV24-1	many	-	CATSGGGAYEQYF	TGTGCCACCAGTGGTGGGGGCGCCTACGAGCAGTACTTC
TRBJ2-3	TRBV10-2	many	-	CASGLGSGGTQYF	TGCGCCAGCGGGCTGGGGTCCGGGGGTACGCAGTATTTT
TRBJ2-1	TRBV18	many	-	CASSQSQGRNNEQFF	TGTGCCAGCTCACAGTCCCAAGGAAGGAACAATGAGCAGTTCTTC
TRBJ1-1	TRBV6-5	-	-	CASSYSMTFGKTFF	TGTGCCAGCAGTTACTCGATGACTTTCGGGAAAACTTTCTTT
TRBJ1-1	TRBV10-3	many	-	CAISGKNGNTEAFF	TGTGCCATCAGTGGGAAAAACGGGAACACTGAAGCTTTCTTT
TRBJ2-1	TRBV12-3/TRBV12-4	few	-	CASSLIDEQFF	TGTGCCAGCAGTTTAATAGATGAGCAGTTCTTC
TRBJ1-5	TRBV3-1	few	-	CASSQAGQAQHF	TGTGCCAGCAGCCAAGCGGGGCAGGCCCAGCATTTT
TRBJ2-1	TRBV14	many	TRBD1	CASSQVLGTDYNEQFF	TGTGCCAGCAGCCAAGTGCTCGGGACAGACTACAATGAGCAGTTCTTC
TRBJ2-1	TRBV20-1	-	TRBD2	CSAPGLAGVDEQFF	TGCAGTGCTCCGGGACTAGCGGGGGTAGATGAGCAGTTCTTC
TRBJ2-1	TRBV14	few	-	CASSQLGGAGEQFF	TGTGCCAGCAGCCAACTAGGGGGGGCAGGTGAGCAGTTCTTC
TRBJ2-3	TRBV12-3/TRBV12-4	medium-sized	TRBD2	CASSPTSGGPYTDTQYF	TGTGCCAGCAGTCCTACTAGCGGGGGGCCTTACACAGATACGCAGTATTTT
TRBJ2-1	TRBV24-1	many	-	CATSATDSKMGDEQFF	TGTGCCACCAGTGCCACTGACTCTAAAATGGGCGATGAGCAGTTCTTC
TRBJ2-1	TRBV7-6	many	-	CASSLGGRVYNEQFF	TGTGCCAGCAGCTTAGGGGGGCGCGTCTACAATGAGCAGTTCTTC
TRBJ2-1	TRBV4-3	few	TRBD2	CASSQGGGLNEQFF	TGCGCCAGCAGCCAAGGCGGGGGGTTAAATGAGCAGTTCTTC
TRBJ2-7	TRBV6-5	-	TRBD2	CANRNGLAGYYEQYF	TGTGCCAACAGAAACGGACTAGCGGGGTACTACGAGCAGTACTTC
TRBJ2-7	TRBV7-6	many	-	CASSLAKGSSYEQYF	TGTGCCAGCAGCTTAGCGAAAGGGAGCTCCTACGAGCAGTACTTC
TRBJ2-2	TRBV7-3	-	TRBD1	CASSSVGTGLGELFF	TGTGCCAGCAGCTCAGTCGGGACAGGGTTAGGGGAGCTGTTTTTT
TRBJ1-6	TRBV6-2/TRBV6-3	many	-	CASSAIPGSPLHF	TGTGCCAGCAGTGCCATCCCAGGTTCACCCCTCCACTTT
TRBJ1-1	TRBV18	many	-	CASSPLPPGHKNTEAFF	TGTGCCAGCTCACCCCTCCCGCCGGGACACAAGAACACTGAAGCTTTCTTT
TRBJ2-7	TRBV9	few	TRBD1	CASSVVGQGRGEQYF	TGTGCCAGCAGCGTAGTGGGACAGGGTAGGGGCGAGCAGTACTTC
TRBJ2-1	TRBV7-9	few	-	CASSLEGSRNEQFF	TGTGCCAGCAGCTTAGAGGGTAGCCGCAATGAGCAGTTCTTC
TRBJ1-6	TRBV4-3	medium-sized	-	CASSREGGAGTYNSPLHF	TGCGCCAGCAGCCGGGAGGGAGGGGCAGGGACCTATAATTCACCCCTCCACTTT
TRBJ1-2	TRBV7-2	few	-	CASSLRAAQGNLYGYTF	TGTGCCAGCAGCTTAAGGGCGGCCCAGGGGAACCTCTATGGCTACACCTTC
TRBJ1-1	TRBV25-1	-	TRBD1	CASSGGAGGVLNTEAFF	TGTGCCAGCAGTGGCGGGGCAGGGGGTGTTTTGAACACTGAAGCTTTCTTT
TRBJ1-1	TRBV7-2	medium-sized	-	CASSLSIWGREENTEAFF	TGTGCCAGCAGCTTATCTATCTGGGGGCGGGAAGAGAACACTGAAGCTTTCTTT
TRBJ2-3	TRBV29-1	few	-	CSGLENRVTDTQYF	TGCAGCGGCCTGGAGAACAGGGTCACAGATACGCAGTATTTT
TRBJ2-1	TRBV12-5	few	TRBD1	CASGLTHLDREGNEQFF	TGTGCTAGTGGTTTGACCCACCTTGACAGGGAAGGGAATGAGCAGTTCTTC
TRBJ2-1	TRBV29-1	-	TRBD2	CSVDPLAGSYNEQFF	TGCAGCGTTGACCCTCTAGCGGGGTCCTACAATGAGCAGTTCTTC
TRBJ2-1	TRBV7-3	many	-	CASSTSQTAYNEQFF	TGTGCCAGCAGCACCTCCCAGACAGCATACAATGAGCAGTTCTTC
TRBJ2-7	TRBV20-1	-	TRBD2	CSARPLAGALSSYEQYF	TGCAGTGCTAGACCTCTAGCGGGGGCCCTTAGCTCCTACGAGCAGTACTTC
TRBJ2-3	TRBV11-3	many	-	CASSGGFADTQYF	TGTGCCAGCAGCGGGGGATTTGCAGATACGCAGTATTTT
TRBJ1-1	TRBV29-1	-	TRBD1	CSGRQGPGEAFF	TGCAGCGGAAGACAGGGGCCCGGGGAAGCTTTCTTT
TRBJ2-2	TRBV24-1	few	-	CATSDEPNTGELFF	TGTGCCACCAGTGATGAGCCCAACACCGGGGAGCTGTTTTTT
TRBJ2-5	TRBV7-3	few	-	CASSSGRGGRQETQYF	TGTGCCAGCAGCTCCGGTAGGGGGGGGCGGCAAGAGACCCAGTACTTC
TRBJ1-1	TRBV20-1	few	TRBD1	CSAQGGGDTEAFF	TGCAGTGCCCAGGGGGGCGGAGACACTGAAGCTTTCTTT
TRBJ2-5	TRBV29-1	medium-sized	-	CSGTRGGQETQYF	TGCAGCGGAACCAGGGGGGGTCAAGAGACCCAGTACTTC
TRBJ1-2	TRBV20-1	-	TRBD1	CSAGSGTGNNYGYTF	TGCAGTGCTGGTTCCGGGACAGGGAATAACTATGGCTACACCTTC
TRBJ1-2	TRBV29-1	-	-	CSAGVAVHYGYTF	TGCAGCGCCGGGGTGGCCGTCCACTATGGCTACACCTTC
TRBJ2-3	TRBV6-2/TRBV6-3	few	-	CASSYMDYSYTDTQYF	TGTGCCAGCAGTTACATGGACTACTCCTACACAGATACGCAGTATTTT
TRBJ2-5	TRBV18	-	-	CASLPNAEETQYF	TGTGCCAGCTTACCTAATGCGGAGGAGACCCAGTACTTC
TRBJ2-1	TRBV5-1	many	TRBD2	CASTLTSGGDYNEQFF	TGCGCCAGCACCCTGACTAGCGGGGGGGATTACAATGAGCAGTTCTTC